The clone carrying this T cell receptor (beta chain) was detected many times. Its antigen remains unknown. In germline, CDR1 is SNHLY, CDR2 FYNNEI. The CDR3 length is 14 residues. The ends lost 2 bases at V and 9 bases at J; junction bases unmatched: 9. These data originate in a study of T cells after yellow fever vaccination. The overall study: Fractions low in cell number were prepared with SMART-Seq v4 Ultra Low Input. Overall study findings and caveats: Boosting was followed by the reappearance of most primary-vaccination clones (roughly 95% CD4, around 91% CD8). A faster peak, day 5 versus 15, was reached by the weaker secondary response.

Each CDR3 protein gets one entry after TCRdb re-called the 5' RACE reads with MiXCR. The profile shows some 110,000 distinct CDR3 sequences, nearly 7.5% of them singletons. The TCR comes from a young man who received the YFV17D yellow fever vaccine. The chain couples TRBV2 to TRBJ2-7; 8 bases are shared with TRBD1. This specimen was CD4+ T cells sorted from PBMCs, taken approximately 11 days after the first yellow fever vaccination. Written as DNA, the CDR3 is TGTGCCAGCAGTGAATCTCCAGGGGGCATTCGGCAGTACGTC. Translating gives CASSESPGGIRQYV.